The rows below give T cell receptor beta chains drawn from one sample of a study of T cell responses to AZD1222 COVID-19 vaccine. This table comes from immunoSEQ multiplex PCR, and its TCRdb copy is limited to in-frame clones, with some not included. Of around 120,000 clones in the sample, approximately 90% were seen once. Sequences were derived from peripheral blood, sampled on day 0 of AZD1222 vaccination. These receptors all come from an adult in good health. CDR3s leave out the opening cysteine and the closing phenylalanine or tryptophan.

j_gene,v_gene,CDR3aa
TRBJ1-6,TRBV6-5,ASRQVYNSPLH
TRBJ2-7,TRBV19,ASTPVPSRAEPYEQY
TRBJ1-4,TRBV5-4,ASSLALDEKLF
TRBJ1-1,TRBV28,ASRAPGNPEAF
TRBJ1-5,TRBV6-2/TRBV6-3,ASSFPVIGTVSNQPQH
TRBJ1-2,TRBV28,ASSLPPHNYGYT
TRBJ2-7,TRBV18,ASSPPGLAGTYEQY
TRBJ2-3,TRBV7-2,ASSPGEVTDTQY
TRBJ2-1,TRBV9,ASSLGLAGANEQF
TRBJ1-4,TRBV29-1,SVEQGNEKLF
TRBJ2-3,TRBV18,ASSPAGGGTDTQY
TRBJ2-6,TRBV7-8,ASSLSGTGNVLT
TRBJ2-7,TRBV5-1,ASSLVGQGWHEQY
TRBJ1-1,TRBV5-4,ASSPPGTMNTEAF
TRBJ2-1,TRBV28,ASKSYNEQF
TRBJ2-1,TRBV5-1,ASSSGTGEYNEQF
TRBJ1-6,TRBV2,ASSSWTGADSPLH
TRBJ2-5,TRBV7-8,ASSPIPLAGQETQY
TRBJ2-3,TRBV11-2,ASSPRAITDTQY
TRBJ2-1,TRBV5-4,ASSSTGGNEQF
TRBJ2-7,TRBV27,ASRAGPTVEQY
TRBJ1-4,TRBV5-1,ASSSPGAGNEKLF